One and the same sample provided the 3 T cell receptor beta chains below, sequenced in a study of OX40 agonist ivuxolimab in advanced cancers. TCRdb's copy holds only in-frame clones and misses some; the assay was immunoSEQ multiplex PCR. The data contain 50,000 to 65,000 clones, roughly four fifths of them singletons. The sequencing here drew on CD4+ or CD8+ T cells sorted from blood, taken in a trial of the OX40 agonist ivuxolimab. The receptors come from an adult with an advanced solid tumor such as melanoma, head and neck, liver or kidney cancer.

The chain links TRBV5-8 to TRBJ2-3; no clear D. V gave up 2 bases and J gave up 2 bases, with 15 bases separating them. Germline V lookup: CDR1 SGHTS, CDR2 YDEGEE. The CDR3 consists of 16 residues. CDR3 sequence reads: CASSFRRQTNTDTQYF. As DNA, the CDR3 is TGTGCCAGCAGCTTTCGTCGGCAGACCAACACAGATACGCAGTATTTT.

This rearrangement joins TRBV5-4 to TRBJ1-3; D is uncertain. Between the trimmed V and J ends, which lost 2 bases and 4 bases, there was a span of 10 bases. Looked up from germline, CDR1 is SGHNT and CDR2 is YYREEE (reference sequence). This CDR3 spans 14 amino acids. The CDR3 DNA reads TGTGCCAGCAGCTTAGGTGTCTCCGGAAACACCATATATTTT. This encodes CASSLGVSGNTIYF.

V and J are TRBV11-1 and TRBJ2-7; D gene unclear. V was trimmed by 4 bases and J by 0 bases, leaving 10 bases between them. Per the germline V gene, CDR1 is SGHAT and CDR2 is FQDESV (reference sequence). The CDR3 has 14 residues. CDR3 coding DNA: TGTGCCAGCAGCTCGGACCAATTCTCCTACGAGCAGTACTTC. This gives the protein CASSSDQFSYEQYF.